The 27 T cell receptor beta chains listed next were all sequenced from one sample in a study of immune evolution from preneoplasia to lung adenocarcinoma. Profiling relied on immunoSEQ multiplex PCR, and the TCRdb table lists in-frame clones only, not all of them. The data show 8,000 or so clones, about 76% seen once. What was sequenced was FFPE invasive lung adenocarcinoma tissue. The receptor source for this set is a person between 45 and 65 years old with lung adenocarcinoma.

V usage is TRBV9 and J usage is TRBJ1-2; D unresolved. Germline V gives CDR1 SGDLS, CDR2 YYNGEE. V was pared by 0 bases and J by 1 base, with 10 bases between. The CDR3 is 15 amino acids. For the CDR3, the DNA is TGTGCCAGCAGCGTAGGAGGGAGGAGTAACTATGGCTACACCTTC. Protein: CASSVGGRSNYGYTF.

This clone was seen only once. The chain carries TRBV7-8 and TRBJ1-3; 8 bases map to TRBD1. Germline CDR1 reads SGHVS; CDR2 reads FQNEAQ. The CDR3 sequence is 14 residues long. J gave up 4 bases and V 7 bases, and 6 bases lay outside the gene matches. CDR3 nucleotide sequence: TGTGCCAGCAAAATAAACAGGGGGGGAAACACCATATATTTT. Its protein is CASKINRGGNTIYF.

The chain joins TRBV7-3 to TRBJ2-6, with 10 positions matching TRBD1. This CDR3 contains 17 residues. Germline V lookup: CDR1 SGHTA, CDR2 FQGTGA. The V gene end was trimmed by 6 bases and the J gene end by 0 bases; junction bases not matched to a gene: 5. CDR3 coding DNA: TGTGCCAGCAGATTGGGACAGGGGAGCTCTGGGGCCAACGTCCTGACTTTC. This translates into CASRLGQGSSGANVLTF.

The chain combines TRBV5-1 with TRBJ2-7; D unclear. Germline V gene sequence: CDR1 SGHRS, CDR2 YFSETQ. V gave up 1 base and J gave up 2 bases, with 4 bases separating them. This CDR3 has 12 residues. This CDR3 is CASSLNTYEQYF. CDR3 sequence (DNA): TGCGCCAGCAGCTTGAATACCTACGAGCAGTACTTC. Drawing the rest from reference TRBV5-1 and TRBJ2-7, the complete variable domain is KAGVTQTPRYLIKTRGQQVTLSCSPISGHRSVSWYQQTPGQGLQFLFEYFSETQRNKGNFPGRFSGRQFSNSRSEMNVSTLELGDSALYLCASSLNTYEQYFGPGTRLTVT.

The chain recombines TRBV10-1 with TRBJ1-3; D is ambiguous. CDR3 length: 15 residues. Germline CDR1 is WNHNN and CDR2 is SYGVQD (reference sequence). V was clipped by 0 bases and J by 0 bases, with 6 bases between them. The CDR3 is CASSESVSSGNTIYF. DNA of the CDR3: TGCGCCAGCAGTGAGTCAGTCAGCTCTGGAAACACCATATATTTT.

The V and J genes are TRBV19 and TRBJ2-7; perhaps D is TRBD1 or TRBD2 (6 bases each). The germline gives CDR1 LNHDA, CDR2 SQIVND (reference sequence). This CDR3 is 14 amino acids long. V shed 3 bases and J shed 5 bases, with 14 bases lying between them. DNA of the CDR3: TGTGCCAGTAGTATTTTTGGGGGGCTCAACGAGCAGTACTTC. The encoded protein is CASSIFGGLNEQYF. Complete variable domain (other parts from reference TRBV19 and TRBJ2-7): DGGITQSPKYLFRKEGQNVTLSCEQNLNHDAMYWYRQDPGQGLRLIYYSQIVNDFQKGDIAEGYSVSREKKESFPLTVTSAQKNPTAFYLCASSIFGGLNEQYFGPGTRLTVT.

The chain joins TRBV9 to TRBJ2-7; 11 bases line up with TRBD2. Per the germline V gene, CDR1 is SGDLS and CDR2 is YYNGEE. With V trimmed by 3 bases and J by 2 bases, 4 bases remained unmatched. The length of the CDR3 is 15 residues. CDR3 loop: CASSAGLAETYEQYF. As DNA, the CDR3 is TGTGCCAGCAGCGCGGGACTAGCGGAGACCTACGAGCAGTACTTC.

CDR3 sequence: CASSQVSGDSPLHF. In DNA form, the CDR3 reads TGTGCCAGCAGCCAAGTATCTGGGGATTCACCCCTCCACTTT. The gene calls are TRBV14 and TRBJ1-6; D is uncertain. CDR3 length equals 14 residues. V was shortened by 1 base and J by 8 bases, with 9 bases between the two germline ends. CDR1 SGHDN and CDR2 FVKESK come from the germline V gene.

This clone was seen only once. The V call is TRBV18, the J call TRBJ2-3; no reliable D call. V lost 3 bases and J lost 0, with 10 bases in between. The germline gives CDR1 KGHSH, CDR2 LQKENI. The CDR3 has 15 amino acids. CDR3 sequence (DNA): TGTGCCAGCTCACCGTCATATCTAAGCACAGATACGCAGTATTTT. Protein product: CASSPSYLSTDTQYF. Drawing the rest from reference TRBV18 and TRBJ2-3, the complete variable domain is NAGVMQNPRHLVRRRGQEARLRCSPMKGHSHVYWYRQLPEEGLKFMVYLQKENIIDESGMPKERFSAEFPKEGPSILRIQQVVRGDSAAYFCASSPSYLSTDTQYFGPGTRLTVL.

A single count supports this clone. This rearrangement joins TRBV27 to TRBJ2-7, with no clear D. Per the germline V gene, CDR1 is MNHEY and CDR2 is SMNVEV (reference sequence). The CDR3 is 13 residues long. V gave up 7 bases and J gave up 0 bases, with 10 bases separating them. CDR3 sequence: CASNSRSSYEQYF. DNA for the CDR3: TGTGCCAGCAACTCCCGGAGCTCCTACGAGCAGTACTTC.

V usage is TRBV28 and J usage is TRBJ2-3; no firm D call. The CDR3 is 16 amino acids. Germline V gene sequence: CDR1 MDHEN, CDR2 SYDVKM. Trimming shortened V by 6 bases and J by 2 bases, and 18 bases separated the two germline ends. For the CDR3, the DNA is TGTGCCAGCAGAACCCCCGGACGGCTGATCACAGATACGCAGTATTTT. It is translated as CASRTPGRLITDTQYF.

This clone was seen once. CDR3 region: CASSPTGQAAYEQYF. CDR3 DNA sequence: TGTGCCAGCAGTCCCACCGGACAGGCGGCCTACGAGCAGTACTTC. The chain links TRBV28 to TRBJ2-7; 7 bases fit TRBD1. Unmatched junction bases numbered 9, after V lost 5 bases and J lost 2 bases. The germline CDR1 and CDR2 sequences are MDHEN and SYDVKM. The CDR3 extends over 15 amino acids.

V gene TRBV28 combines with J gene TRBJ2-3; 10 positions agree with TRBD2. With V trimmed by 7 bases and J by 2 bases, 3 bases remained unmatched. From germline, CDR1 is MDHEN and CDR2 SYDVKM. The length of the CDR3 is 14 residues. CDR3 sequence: CASTLAGATDTQYF. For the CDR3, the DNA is TGTGCCAGCACGCTAGCGGGGGCCACAGATACGCAGTATTTT.

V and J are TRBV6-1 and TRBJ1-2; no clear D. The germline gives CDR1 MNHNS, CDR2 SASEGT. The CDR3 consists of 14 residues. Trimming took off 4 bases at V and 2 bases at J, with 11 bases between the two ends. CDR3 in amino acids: CASSVRQQNYGYTF. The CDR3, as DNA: TGTGCCAGCAGTGTTCGGCAGCAGAACTATGGCTACACCTTC.

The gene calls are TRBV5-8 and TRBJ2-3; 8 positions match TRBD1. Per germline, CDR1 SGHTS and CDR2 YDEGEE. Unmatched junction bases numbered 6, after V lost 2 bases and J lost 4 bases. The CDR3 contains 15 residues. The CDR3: CASSLGQGVSDTQYF. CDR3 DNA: TGTGCCAGCAGCTTAGGACAGGGAGTATCAGATACGCAGTATTTT. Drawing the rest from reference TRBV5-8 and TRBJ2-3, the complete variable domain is EAGVTQSPTHLIKTRGQQATLRCSPISGHTSVYWYQQALGLGLQFLLWYDEGEERNRGNFPPRFSGRQFPNYSSELNVNALELEDSALYLCASSLGQGVSDTQYFGPGTRLTVL.

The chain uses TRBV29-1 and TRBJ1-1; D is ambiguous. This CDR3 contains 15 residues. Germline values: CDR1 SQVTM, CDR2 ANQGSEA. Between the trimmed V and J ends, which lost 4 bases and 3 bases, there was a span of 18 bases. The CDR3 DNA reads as TGCAGCGTTGTCCGGGTATCGGGGATGGACACTGAAGCTTTCTTT. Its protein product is CSVVRVSGMDTEAFF.

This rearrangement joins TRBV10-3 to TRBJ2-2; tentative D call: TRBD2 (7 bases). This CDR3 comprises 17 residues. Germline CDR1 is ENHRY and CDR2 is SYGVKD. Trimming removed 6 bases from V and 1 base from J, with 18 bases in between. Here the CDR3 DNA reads TGTGCCATCAGAAGATCAAGGGGGGGGGAGAACACCGGGGAGCTGTTTTTT. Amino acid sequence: CAIRRSRGGENTGELFF.

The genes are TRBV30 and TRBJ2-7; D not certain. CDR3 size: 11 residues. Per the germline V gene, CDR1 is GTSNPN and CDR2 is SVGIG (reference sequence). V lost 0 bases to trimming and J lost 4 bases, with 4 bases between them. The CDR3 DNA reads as TGTGCCTGGAGTGTAGGGTACGAGCAGTACTTC. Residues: CAWSVGYEQYF. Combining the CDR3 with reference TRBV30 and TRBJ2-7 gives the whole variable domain SQTIHQWPATLVQPVGSPLSLECTVEGTSNPNLYWYRQAAGRGLQLLFYSVGIGQISSEVPQNLSASRPQDRQFILSSKKLLLSDSGFYLCAWSVGYEQYFGPGTRLTVT.

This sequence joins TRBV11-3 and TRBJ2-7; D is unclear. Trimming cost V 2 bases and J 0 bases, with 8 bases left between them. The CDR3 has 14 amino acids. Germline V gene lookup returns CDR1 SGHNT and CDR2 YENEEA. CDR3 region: CASSLFGTSYEQYF. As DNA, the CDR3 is TGTGCCAGCAGCTTATTTGGAACCTCCTACGAGCAGTACTTC. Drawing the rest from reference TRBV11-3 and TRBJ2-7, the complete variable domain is EAGVVQSPRYKIIEKKQPVAFWCNPISGHNTLYWYLQNLGQGPELLIRYENEEAVDDSQLPKDRFSAERLKGVDSTLKIQPAELGDSAVYLCASSLFGTSYEQYFGPGTRLTVT.

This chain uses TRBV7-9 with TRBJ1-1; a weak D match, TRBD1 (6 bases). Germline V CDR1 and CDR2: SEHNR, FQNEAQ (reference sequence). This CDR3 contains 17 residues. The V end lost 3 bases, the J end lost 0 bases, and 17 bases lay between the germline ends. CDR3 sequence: CASSLVGSGGMNTEAFF. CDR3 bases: TGTGCCAGCAGCTTGGTCGGGTCCGGGGGCATGAACACTGAAGCTTTCTTT.

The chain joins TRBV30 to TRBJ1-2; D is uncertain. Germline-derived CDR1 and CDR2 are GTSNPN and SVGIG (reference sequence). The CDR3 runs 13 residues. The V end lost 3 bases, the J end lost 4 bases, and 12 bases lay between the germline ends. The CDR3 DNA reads TGTGCCTGGAGAGAGACGGCTTCCTATGGCTACACCTTC. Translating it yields CAWRETASYGYTF. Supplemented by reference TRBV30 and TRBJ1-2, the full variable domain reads SQTIHQWPATLVQPVGSPLSLECTVEGTSNPNLYWYRQAAGRGLQLLFYSVGIGQISSEVPQNLSASRPQDRQFILSSKKLLLSDSGFYLCAWRETASYGYTFGSGTRLTVV.

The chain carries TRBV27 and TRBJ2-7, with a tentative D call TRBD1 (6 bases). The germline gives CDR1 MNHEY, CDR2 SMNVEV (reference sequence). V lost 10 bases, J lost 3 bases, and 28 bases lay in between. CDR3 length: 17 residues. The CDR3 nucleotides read TGTGCCAACAGGCCGACCACCGGGACATCGTTGTACTACGAGCAGTACTTC. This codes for CANRPTTGTSLYYEQYF.

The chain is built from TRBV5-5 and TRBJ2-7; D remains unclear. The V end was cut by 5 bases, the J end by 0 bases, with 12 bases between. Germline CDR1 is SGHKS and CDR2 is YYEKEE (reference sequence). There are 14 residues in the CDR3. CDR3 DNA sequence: TGTGCCAGCAGATCTTCGCAGGCCTCCTACGAGCAGTACTTC. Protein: CASRSSQASYEQYF.

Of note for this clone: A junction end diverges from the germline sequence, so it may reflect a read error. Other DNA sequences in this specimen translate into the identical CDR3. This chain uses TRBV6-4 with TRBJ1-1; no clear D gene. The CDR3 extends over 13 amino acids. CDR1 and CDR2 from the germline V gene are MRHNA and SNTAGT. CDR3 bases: TGCGCCAGCAGGACCGGGAGTAACACTGAAGCTTTCTTT. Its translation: CASRTGSNTEAFF.

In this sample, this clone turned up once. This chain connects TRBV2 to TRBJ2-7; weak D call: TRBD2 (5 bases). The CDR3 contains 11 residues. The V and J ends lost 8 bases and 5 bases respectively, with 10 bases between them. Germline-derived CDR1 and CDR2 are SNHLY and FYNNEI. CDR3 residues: CASRLGDEQYF. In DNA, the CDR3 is TGTGCCAGCCGGCTCGGGGACGAGCAGTACTTC.

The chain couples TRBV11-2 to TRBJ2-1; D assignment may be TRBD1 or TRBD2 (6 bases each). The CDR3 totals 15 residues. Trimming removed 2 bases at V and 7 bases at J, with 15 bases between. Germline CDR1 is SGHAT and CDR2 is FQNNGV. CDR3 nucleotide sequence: TGTGCCAGCAGCTTAAGGCTAGCGCAGGGGAATGAGCAGTTCTTC. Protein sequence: CASSLRLAQGNEQFF.

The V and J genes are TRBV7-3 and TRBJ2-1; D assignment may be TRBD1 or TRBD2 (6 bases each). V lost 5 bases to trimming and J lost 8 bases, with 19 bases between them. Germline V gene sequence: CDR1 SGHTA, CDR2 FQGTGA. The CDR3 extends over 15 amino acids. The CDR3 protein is CASSPTSRGLDEQFF. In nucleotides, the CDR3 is TGTGCCAGCAGCCCTACTAGCAGGGGCCTCGATGAGCAGTTCTTC.